This TCR beta chain was profiled in a study of tumor-infiltrating lymphocytes in localized non-small cell lung cancer. Study context: Some samples were collected after neoadjuvant chemotherapy; smokers, never-smokers and several histologies were included.

Libraries were prepared by immunoSEQ multiplex PCR; TCRdb keeps only in-frame clonotypes and omits some of them. Among 9,500 to 13,000 clones listed, about 76% were seen once. Germline V gives CDR1 LNHDA, CDR2 SQIVND (reference sequence). The V gene lost 4 bases and the J gene lost 6 bases, with 16 bases spanning the gap. This CDR3 comprises 14 residues. Notes on the study in general: IM1 and IM2 tumors showed no difference in T-cell fraction. Tumors had more T cell infiltration than uninvolved lung, per TCRbeta sequencing and CD3 counts. Each assay used a separate piece of the same tissue.

Remarks on this clone: No antigen is known for it.

The sequencing sample was made of uninvolved lung tissue not adjacent to the tumor. The TCR originated in a human donor with non-small cell lung cancer. The gene calls are TRBV19 and TRBJ2-7; D unresolved. This chain's CDR3 is CASSKDGHLTEQYF. The CDR3 coding sequence is TGTGCCAGTAGTAAGGACGGCCACTTAACCGAGCAGTACTTC.